Sequencing of this T cell receptor (beta chain) was carried out in a study of Graves' ophthalmopathy and Graves' hyperthyroidism. CDR3 regions of TCR beta were amplified from RNA transcripts. The library came from an HTBI-primed first-round RT-PCR and a second-round multiplex PCR. One entry per CDR3 protein results from TCRdb running MiXCR on the multiplex PCR reads. This table has some 380,000 distinct CDR3 sequences, approximately 15% appearing once. The sequence derives from a woman aged 18-29 years with stable Graves' hyperthyroidism. Sequencing used peripheral blood.

CDR3 sequence: CASRAGTQNTEAFF. For the CDR3, the DNA is TGTGCCAGCAGAGCCGGGACTCAGAACACTGAAGCTTTCTTT. The chain links TRBV2 to TRBJ1-1; D possibly corresponds to TRBD1 (5 bases). Germline V lookup: CDR1 SNHLY, CDR2 FYNNEI. This CDR3 comprises 14 residues. V lost 6 bases to trimming and J lost 1 base, with 12 bases between them.